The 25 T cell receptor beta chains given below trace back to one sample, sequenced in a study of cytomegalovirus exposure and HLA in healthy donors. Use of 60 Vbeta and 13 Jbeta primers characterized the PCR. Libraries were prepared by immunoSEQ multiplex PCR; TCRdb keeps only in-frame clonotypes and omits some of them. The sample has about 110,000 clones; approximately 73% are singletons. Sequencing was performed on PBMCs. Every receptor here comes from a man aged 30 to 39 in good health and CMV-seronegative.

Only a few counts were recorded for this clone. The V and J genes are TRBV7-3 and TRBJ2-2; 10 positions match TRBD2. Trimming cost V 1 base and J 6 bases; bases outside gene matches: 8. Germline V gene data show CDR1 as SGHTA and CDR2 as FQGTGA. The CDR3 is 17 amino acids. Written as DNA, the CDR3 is TGTGCCAGCAGCTTAAACCCTAGCGGGGGTTTAGCCGGGGAGCTGTTTTTT. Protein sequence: CASSLNPSGGLAGELFF.

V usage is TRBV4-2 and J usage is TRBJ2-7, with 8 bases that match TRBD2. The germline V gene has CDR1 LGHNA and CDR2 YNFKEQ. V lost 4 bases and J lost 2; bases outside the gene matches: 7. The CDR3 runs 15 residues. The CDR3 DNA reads TGTGCCAGCAGCCCCGGGGGGGGGTCGACCTACGAGCAGTACTTC. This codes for CASSPGGGSTYEQYF.

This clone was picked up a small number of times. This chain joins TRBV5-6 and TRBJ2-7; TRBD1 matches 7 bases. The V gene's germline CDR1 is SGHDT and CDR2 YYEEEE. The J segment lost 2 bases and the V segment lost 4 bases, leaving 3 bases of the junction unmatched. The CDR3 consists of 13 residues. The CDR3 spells CASSIGQAYEQYF. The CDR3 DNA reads TGTGCCAGCAGCATCGGACAGGCCTACGAGCAGTACTTC.

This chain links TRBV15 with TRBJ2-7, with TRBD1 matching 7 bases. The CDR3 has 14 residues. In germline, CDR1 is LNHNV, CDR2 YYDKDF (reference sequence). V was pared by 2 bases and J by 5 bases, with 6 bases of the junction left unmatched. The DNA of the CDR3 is TGTGCCACCAGCAGATTAAGGGGGCTGGACGAGCAGTACTTC. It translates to CATSRLRGLDEQYF.

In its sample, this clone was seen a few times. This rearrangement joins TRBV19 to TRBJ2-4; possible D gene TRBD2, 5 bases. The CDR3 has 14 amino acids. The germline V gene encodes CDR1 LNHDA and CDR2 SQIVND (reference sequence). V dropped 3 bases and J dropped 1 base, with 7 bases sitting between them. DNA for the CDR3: TGTGCCAGTAGTATCCCGGGGGCCAAAAACATTCAGTACTTC. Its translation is CASSIPGAKNIQYF.

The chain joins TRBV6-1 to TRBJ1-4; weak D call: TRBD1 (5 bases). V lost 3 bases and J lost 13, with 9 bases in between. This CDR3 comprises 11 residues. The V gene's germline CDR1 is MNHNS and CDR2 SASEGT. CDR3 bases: TGTGCCAGCAGTGAGTTAGACAGACTGTTTTTT. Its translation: CASSELDRLFF.

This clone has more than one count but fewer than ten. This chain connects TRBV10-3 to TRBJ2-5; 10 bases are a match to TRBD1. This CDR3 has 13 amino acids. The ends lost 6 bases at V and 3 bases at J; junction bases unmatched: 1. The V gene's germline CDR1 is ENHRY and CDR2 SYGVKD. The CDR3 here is CAISGTGEETQYF. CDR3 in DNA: TGTGCCATCAGCGGGACAGGGGAAGAGACCCAGTACTTC.

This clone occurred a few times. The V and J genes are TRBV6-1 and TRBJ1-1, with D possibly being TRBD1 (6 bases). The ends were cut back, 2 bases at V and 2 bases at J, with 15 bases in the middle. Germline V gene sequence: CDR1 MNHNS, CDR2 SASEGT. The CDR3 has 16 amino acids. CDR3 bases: TGTGCCAGCAGTGAACGGGGGGCAGCAGTTAACACTGAAGCTTTCTTT. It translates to CASSERGAAVNTEAFF.

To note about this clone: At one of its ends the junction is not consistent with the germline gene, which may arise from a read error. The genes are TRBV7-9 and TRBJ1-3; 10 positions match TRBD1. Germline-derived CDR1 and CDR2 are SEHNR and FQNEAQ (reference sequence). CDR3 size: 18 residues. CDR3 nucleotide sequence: TGTTCCAGCAGCTTAGGAAGACAGGGGGCCGGAGCTGGAAACACCATATATTTT. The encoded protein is CSSSLGRQGAGAGNTIYF. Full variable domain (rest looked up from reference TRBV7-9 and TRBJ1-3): DTGVSQNPRHKITKRGQNVTFRCDPISEHNRLYWYRQTLGQGPEFLTYFQNEAQLEKSRLLSDRFSAERPKGSFSTLEIQRTEQGDSAMYLCSSSLGRQGAGAGNTIYFGEGSWLTVV.

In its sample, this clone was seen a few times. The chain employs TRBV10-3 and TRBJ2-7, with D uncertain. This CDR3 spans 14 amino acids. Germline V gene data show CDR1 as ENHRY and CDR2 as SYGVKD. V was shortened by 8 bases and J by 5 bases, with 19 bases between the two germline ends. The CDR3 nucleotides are TGTGCCATCTCATTCGCTCTGGGCACGGACGAGCAGTACTTC. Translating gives CAISFALGTDEQYF.

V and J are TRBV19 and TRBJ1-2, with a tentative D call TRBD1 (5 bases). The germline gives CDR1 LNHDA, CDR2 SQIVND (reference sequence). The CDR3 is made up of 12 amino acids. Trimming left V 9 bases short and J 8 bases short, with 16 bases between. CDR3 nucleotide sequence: TGTGCCAGCCAATCCAGGGAAGGCGGCTACACCTTC. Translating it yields CASQSREGGYTF.

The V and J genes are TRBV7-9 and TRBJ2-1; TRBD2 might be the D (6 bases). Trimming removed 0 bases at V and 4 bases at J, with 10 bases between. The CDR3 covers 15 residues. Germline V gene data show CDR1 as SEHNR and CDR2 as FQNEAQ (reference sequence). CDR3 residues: CASSLALALYNEQFF. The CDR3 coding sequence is TGTGCCAGCAGCTTAGCGCTAGCGCTGTACAATGAGCAGTTCTTC.

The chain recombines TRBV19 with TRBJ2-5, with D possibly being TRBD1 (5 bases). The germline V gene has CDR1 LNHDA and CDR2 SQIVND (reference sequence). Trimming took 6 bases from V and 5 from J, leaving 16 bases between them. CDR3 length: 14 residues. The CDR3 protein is CASRSQADRETQYF. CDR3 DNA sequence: TGTGCCAGTAGATCACAGGCGGATAGGGAGACCCAGTACTTC.

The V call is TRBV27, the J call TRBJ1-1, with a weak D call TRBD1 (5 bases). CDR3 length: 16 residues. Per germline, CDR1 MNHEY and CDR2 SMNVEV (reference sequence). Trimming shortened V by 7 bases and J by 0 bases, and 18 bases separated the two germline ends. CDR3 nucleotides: TGTGCCAGCACTGAAACTGGACGGACAATGAACACTGAAGCTTTCTTT. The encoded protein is CASTETGRTMNTEAFF.

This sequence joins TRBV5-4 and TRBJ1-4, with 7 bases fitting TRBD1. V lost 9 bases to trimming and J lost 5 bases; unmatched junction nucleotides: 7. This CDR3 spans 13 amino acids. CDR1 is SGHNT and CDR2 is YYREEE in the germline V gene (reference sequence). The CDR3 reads CATRQDRNEKLFF. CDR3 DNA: TGTGCCACTCGTCAGGACAGGAATGAAAAACTGTTTTTT.

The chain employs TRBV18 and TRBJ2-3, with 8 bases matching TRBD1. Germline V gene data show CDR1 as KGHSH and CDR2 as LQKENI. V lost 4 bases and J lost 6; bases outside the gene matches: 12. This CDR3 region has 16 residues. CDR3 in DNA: TGTGCCAGCTCACTCCGGACAGGGACGCTCTCTGATACGCAGTATTTT. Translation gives CASSLRTGTLSDTQYF.

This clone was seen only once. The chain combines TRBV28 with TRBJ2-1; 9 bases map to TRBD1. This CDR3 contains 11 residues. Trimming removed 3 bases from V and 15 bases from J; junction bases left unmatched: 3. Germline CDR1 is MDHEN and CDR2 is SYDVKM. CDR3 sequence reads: CASSFRDRVFF. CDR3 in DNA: TGTGCCAGCAGTTTCAGGGACAGGGTGTTCTTC. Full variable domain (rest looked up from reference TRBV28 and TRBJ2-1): DVKVTQSSRYLVKRTGEKVFLECVQDMDHENMFWYRQDPGLGLRLIYFSYDVKMKEKGDIPEGYSVSREKKERFSLILESASTNQTSMYLCASSFRDRVFFGPGTRLTVL.

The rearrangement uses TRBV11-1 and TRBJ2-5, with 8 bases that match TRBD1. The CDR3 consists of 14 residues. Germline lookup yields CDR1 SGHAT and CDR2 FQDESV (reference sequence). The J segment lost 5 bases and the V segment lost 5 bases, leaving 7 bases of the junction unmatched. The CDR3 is CASSHDRGQETQYF. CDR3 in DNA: TGTGCCAGCAGCCACGACAGGGGACAGGAGACCCAGTACTTC. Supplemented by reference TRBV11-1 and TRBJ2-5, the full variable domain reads EAEVAQSPRYKITEKSQAVAFWCDPISGHATLYWYRQILGQGPELLVQFQDESVVDDSQLPKDRFSAERLKGVDSTLKIQPAELGDSAMYLCASSHDRGQETQYFGPGTRLLVL.

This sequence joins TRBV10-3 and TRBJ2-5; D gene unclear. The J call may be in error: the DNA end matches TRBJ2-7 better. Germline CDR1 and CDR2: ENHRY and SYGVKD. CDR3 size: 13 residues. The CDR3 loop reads CAISGQRDYEQYF. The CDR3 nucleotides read TGTGCCATCAGCGGGCAGAGAGACTACGAGCAGTACTTC.

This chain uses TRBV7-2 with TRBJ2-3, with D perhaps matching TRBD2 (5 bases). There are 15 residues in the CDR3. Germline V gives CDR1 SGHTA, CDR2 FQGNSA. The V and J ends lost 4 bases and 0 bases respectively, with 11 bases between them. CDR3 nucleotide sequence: TGTGCCAGCAGCTCCCTCGGGATTAGCACAGATACGCAGTATTTT. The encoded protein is CASSSLGISTDTQYF.

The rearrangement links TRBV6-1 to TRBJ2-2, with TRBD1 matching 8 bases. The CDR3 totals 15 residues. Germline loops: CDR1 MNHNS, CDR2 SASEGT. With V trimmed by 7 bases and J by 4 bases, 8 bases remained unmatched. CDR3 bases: TGTGCCAGCAACGAGCCCGGGACAGGCACCGGGGAGCTGTTTTTT. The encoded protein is CASNEPGTGTGELFF.

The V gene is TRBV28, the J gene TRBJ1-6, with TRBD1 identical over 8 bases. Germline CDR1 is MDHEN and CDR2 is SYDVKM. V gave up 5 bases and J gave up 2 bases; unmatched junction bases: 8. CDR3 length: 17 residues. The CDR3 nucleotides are TGTGCCAGCAGTCCGAGGACAGGGAACCCCTATAATTCACCCCTCCACTTT. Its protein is CASSPRTGNPYNSPLHF.

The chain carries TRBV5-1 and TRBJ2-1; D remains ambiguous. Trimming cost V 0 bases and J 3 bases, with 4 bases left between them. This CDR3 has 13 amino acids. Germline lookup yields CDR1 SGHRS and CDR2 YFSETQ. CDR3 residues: CASSLGDYNEQFF. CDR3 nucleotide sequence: TGCGCCAGCAGCTTGGGAGACTACAATGAGCAGTTCTTC.

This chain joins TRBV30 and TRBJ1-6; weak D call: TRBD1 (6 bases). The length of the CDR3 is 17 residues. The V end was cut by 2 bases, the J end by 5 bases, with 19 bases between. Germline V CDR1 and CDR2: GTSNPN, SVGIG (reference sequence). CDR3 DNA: TGTGCCTGGAGTCGGGGGGCGGTTTCGCGGAATAATTCACCCCTCCACTTT. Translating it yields CAWSRGAVSRNNSPLHF.

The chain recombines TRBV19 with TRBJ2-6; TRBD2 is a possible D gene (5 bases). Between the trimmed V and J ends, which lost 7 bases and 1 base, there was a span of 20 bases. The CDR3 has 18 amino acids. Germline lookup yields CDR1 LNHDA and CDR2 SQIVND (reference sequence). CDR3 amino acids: CASTMGGWRGSGANVLTF. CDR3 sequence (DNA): TGTGCCAGTACCATGGGTGGGTGGCGAGGGTCTGGGGCCAACGTCCTGACTTTC.